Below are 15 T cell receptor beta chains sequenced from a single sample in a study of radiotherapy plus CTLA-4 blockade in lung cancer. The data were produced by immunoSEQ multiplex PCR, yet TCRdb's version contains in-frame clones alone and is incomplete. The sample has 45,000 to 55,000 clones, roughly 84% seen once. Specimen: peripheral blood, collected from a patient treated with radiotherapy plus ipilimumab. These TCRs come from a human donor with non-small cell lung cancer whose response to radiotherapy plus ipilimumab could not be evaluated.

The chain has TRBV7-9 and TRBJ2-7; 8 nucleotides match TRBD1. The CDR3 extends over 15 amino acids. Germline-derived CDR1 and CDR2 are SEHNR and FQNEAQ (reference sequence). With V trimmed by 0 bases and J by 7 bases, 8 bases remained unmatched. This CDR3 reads CASSLASGQGREQYF. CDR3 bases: TGTGCCAGCAGCTTAGCGTCCGGACAGGGAAGGGAGCAGTACTTC. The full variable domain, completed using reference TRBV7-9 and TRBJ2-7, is DTGVSQNPRHKITKRGQNVTFRCDPISEHNRLYWYRQTLGQGPEFLTYFQNEAQLEKSRLLSDRFSAERPKGSFSTLEIQRTEQGDSAMYLCASSLASGQGREQYFGPGTRLTVT.

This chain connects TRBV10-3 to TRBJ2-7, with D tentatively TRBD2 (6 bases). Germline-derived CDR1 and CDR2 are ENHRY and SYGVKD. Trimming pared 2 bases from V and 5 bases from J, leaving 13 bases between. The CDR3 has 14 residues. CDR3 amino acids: CAISEGRDANEQYF. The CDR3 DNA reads TGTGCCATCAGTGAGGGGCGGGACGCCAACGAGCAGTACTTC.

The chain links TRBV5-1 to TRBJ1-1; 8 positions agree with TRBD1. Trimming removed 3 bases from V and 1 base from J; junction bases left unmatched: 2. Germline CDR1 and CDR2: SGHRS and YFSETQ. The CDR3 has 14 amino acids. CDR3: CASSSGQGNTEAFF. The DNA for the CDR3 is TGCGCCAGCAGCTCCGGACAGGGGAACACTGAAGCTTTCTTT.

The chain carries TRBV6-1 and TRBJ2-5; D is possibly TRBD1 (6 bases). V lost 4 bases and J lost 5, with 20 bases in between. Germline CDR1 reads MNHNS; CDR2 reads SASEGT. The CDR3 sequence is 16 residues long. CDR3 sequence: CASSGGPGYRVETQYF. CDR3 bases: TGTGCCAGCAGTGGGGGGCCAGGGTACCGGGTCGAGACCCAGTACTTC.

The CDR3: CASSVEGLAGYEQFF. The CDR3 DNA reads as TGTGCCAGCAGCGTAGAAGGACTAGCGGGTTATGAGCAGTTCTTC. V usage is TRBV9 and J usage is TRBJ2-1, with 11 bases fitting TRBD2. The CDR3 runs 15 residues. The germline V gene has CDR1 SGDLS and CDR2 YYNGEE. V trimming: 0 bases; J trimming: 8 bases; junction bases outside the gene matches: 4.

CDR3 nucleotides: TGTGCCAGCAGTTCATTCAGCGGGGGCTCCTACAATGAGCAGTTCTTC. As protein: CASSSFSGGSYNEQFF. The chain couples TRBV11-2 to TRBJ2-1; 8 bases line up with TRBD2. This CDR3 contains 16 residues. Germline V gene data show CDR1 as SGHAT and CDR2 as FQNNGV. V gave up 6 bases and J gave up 0 bases; unmatched junction bases: 7.

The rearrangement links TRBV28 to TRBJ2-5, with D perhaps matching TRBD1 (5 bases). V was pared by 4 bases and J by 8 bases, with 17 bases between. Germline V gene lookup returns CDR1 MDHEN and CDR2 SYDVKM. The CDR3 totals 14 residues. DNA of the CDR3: TGTGCCAGCAGTTCAATGGCAGGGTTCCGCACCCAGTACTTC. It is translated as CASSSMAGFRTQYF.

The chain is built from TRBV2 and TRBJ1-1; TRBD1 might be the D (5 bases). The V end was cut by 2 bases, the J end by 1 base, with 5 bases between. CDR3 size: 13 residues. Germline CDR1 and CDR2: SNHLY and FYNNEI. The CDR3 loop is CASSERGNTEAFF. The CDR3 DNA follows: TGTGCCAGCAGTGAAAGGGGGAACACTGAAGCTTTCTTT.

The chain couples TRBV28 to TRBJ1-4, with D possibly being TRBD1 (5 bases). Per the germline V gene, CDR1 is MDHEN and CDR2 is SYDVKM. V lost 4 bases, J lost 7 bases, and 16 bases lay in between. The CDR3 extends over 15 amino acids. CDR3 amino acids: CASSSPGSQGEKLFF. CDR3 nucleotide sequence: TGTGCCAGCAGTTCACCAGGGTCTCAGGGTGAAAAACTGTTTTTT.

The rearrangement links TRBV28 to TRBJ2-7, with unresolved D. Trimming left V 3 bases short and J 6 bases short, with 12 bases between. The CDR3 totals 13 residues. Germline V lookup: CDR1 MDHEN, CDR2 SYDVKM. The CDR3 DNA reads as TGTGCCAGCAGTTTTGAGGTCGGTCCCGAGCAGTACTTC. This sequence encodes CASSFEVGPEQYF. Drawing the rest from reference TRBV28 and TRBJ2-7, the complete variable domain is DVKVTQSSRYLVKRTGEKVFLECVQDMDHENMFWYRQDPGLGLRLIYFSYDVKMKEKGDIPEGYSVSREKKERFSLILESASTNQTSMYLCASSFEVGPEQYFGPGTRLTVT.

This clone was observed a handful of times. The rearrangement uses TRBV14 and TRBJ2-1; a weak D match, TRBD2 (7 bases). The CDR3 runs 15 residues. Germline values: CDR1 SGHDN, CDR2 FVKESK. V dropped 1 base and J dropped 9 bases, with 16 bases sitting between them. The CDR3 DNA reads TGTGCCAGCAGCCAAGTTAGGGGGGGGAGTGCTGAGCAGTTCTTC. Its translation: CASSQVRGGSAEQFF.

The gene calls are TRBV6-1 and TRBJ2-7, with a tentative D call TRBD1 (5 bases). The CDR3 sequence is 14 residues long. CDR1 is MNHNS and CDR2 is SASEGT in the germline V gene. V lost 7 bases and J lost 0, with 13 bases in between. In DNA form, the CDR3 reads TGTGCCAGCAACGACAGCCCTTACTCCTACGAGCAGTACTTC. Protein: CASNDSPYSYEQYF.

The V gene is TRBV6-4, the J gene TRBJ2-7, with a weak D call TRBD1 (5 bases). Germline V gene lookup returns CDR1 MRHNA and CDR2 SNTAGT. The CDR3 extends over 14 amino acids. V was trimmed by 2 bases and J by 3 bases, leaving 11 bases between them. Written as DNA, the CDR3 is TGTGCCAGCAGTGACCCAGACAGTTACTACGAGCAGTACTTC. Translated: CASSDPDSYYEQYF.

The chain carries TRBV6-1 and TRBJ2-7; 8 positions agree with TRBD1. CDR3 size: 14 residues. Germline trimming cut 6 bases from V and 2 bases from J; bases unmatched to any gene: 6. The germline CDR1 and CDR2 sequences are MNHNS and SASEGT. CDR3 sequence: CASRSSDRAYEQYF. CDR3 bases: TGTGCCAGCAGAAGCTCGGACAGGGCCTACGAGCAGTACTTC.

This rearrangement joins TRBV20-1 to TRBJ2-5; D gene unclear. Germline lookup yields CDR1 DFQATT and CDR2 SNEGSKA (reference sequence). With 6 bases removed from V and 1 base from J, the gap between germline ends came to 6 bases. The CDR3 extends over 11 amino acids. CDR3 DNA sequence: TGCAGTGCCGTTCGCCAAGAGACCCAGTACTTC. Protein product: CSAVRQETQYF.